These T cell receptor beta chains were read from a single sample in a study of shared clonotypes between healthy human individuals. Assay used: immunoSEQ multiplex PCR; TCRdb lists only in-frame clones, some missing. Of more than 2 million clones listed, over 85% are singletons. Sequencing was carried out using naive CD8+ T cells from PBMCs. The source is a man between 18 and 35 years old in good health. Some clones in this sample may be carry-over from other donors' samples. Each CDR3 is given with its conserved first and last residue. D genes are given only for firm matches. The size of a clone is reported for some rows only, either as once, few or many, or as a class for expanded clones.

J: TRBJ1-3; size: -; V: TRBV5-4; D: TRBD1; length: 15; CDR3: CASSLAGGTGNTIYF; DNA: TGTGCCAGCAGCTTGGCAGGGGGCACTGGAAACACCATATATTTT
J: TRBJ2-1; size: -; V: TRBV4-1; D: TRBD1; length: 15; CDR3: CASSQVGTGAGEQFF; DNA: TGCGCCAGCAGCCAAGTAGGGACAGGGGCCGGTGAGCAGTTCTTC
J: TRBJ1-4; size: -; V: TRBV7-9; D: -; length: 16; CDR3: CASSLRIGAANEKLFF; DNA: TGTGCCAGCAGCTTAAGGATAGGGGCGGCTAATGAAAAACTGTTTTTT
J: TRBJ2-7; size: -; V: TRBV14; D: -; length: 13; CDR3: CASSQDYRAEQYF; DNA: TGTGCCAGCAGCCAAGATTACAGGGCCGAGCAGTACTTC
J: TRBJ1-1; size: few; V: TRBV7-9; D: -; length: 15; CDR3: CASSLSVTGHTEAFF; DNA: TGTGCCAGCAGCCTATCAGTGACAGGACACACTGAAGCTTTCTTT
J: TRBJ2-7; size: -; V: TRBV18; D: TRBD1; length: 13; CDR3: CASSLMGTDEQYF; DNA: TGTGCCAGCTCACTGATGGGGACAGATGAGCAGTACTTC
J: TRBJ2-3; size: -; V: TRBV27; D: TRBD2; length: 17; CDR3: CASSLILAGGPGDTQYF; DNA: TGTGCCAGCAGTTTAATCCTAGCGGGAGGGCCAGGAGATACGCAGTATTTT
J: TRBJ2-3; size: -; V: TRBV7-9; D: TRBD1; length: 15; CDR3: CASSLVGQIPDTQYF; DNA: TGTGCCAGCAGCTTAGTGGGACAGATTCCAGATACGCAGTATTTT
J: TRBJ2-1; size: -; V: TRBV7-9; D: -; length: 15; CDR3: CASSLGRAPYNEQFF; DNA: TGTGCCAGCAGCTTAGGGAGGGCCCCCTACAATGAGCAGTTCTTC
J: TRBJ2-7; size: -; V: TRBV6-1; D: TRBD2; length: 15; CDR3: CASSPGLALTYEQYF; DNA: TGTGCCAGCAGTCCCGGACTAGCGCTCACCTACGAGCAGTACTTC
J: TRBJ2-1; size: -; V: TRBV9; D: TRBD2; length: 16; CDR3: CASSVGAGGTYNEQFF; DNA: TGTGCCAGCAGCGTAGGGGCGGGAGGGACCTACAATGAGCAGTTCTTC
J: TRBJ1-1; size: -; V: TRBV28; D: -; length: 16; CDR3: CASSLILGQMNTEAFF; DNA: TGTGCCAGCAGTTTAATCTTGGGGCAGATGAACACTGAAGCTTTCTTT
J: TRBJ2-7; size: -; V: TRBV5-1; D: TRBD1; length: 14; CDR3: CASSLPGTGYEQYF; DNA: TGCGCCAGCAGCCTCCCCGGGACAGGCTACGAGCAGTACTTC
J: TRBJ2-7; size: -; V: TRBV10-3; D: -; length: 13; CDR3: CAIISEDTYEQYF; DNA: TGTGCCATCATTTCCGAAGACACCTACGAGCAGTACTTC
J: TRBJ2-1; size: -; V: TRBV19; D: TRBD2; length: 17; CDR3: CASSIDWEAGASYEQFF; DNA: TGTGCCAGTAGTATAGATTGGGAAGCGGGAGCATCCTATGAGCAGTTCTTC
J: TRBJ2-1; size: -; V: TRBV11-2; D: -; length: 11; CDR3: CASRTGNEQFF; DNA: TGTGCCAGCAGGACCGGGAATGAGCAGTTCTTC
J: TRBJ2-7; size: -; V: TRBV19; D: -; length: 13; CDR3: CASLGGDSYEQYF; DNA: TGTGCCAGTCTTGGCGGGGACTCCTACGAGCAGTACTTC
J: TRBJ2-7; size: -; V: TRBV9; D: -; length: 15; CDR3: CASSTEGGGFYEQYF; DNA: TGTGCCAGCAGCACAGAAGGCGGAGGATTCTACGAGCAGTACTTC
J: TRBJ1-1; size: -; V: TRBV28; D: -; length: 14; CDR3: CASSLLGMNTEAFF; DNA: TGTGCCAGCAGTCTCCTGGGGATGAACACTGAAGCTTTCTTT
J: TRBJ2-3; size: -; V: TRBV28; D: TRBD1; length: 15; CDR3: CASSLLGTDTDTQYF; DNA: TGTGCCAGCAGTTTACTCGGGACAGACACAGATACGCAGTATTTT
J: TRBJ2-1; size: -; V: TRBV7-8; D: TRBD2; length: 17; CDR3: CASSQGLAGGPGNEQFF; DNA: TGTGCCAGCAGCCAAGGACTAGCGGGAGGGCCCGGAAATGAGCAGTTCTTC
J: TRBJ2-6; size: once; V: TRBV5-1; D: -; length: 17; CDR3: CASSSDPVHSGANVLTF; DNA: TGCGCCAGCAGCTCGGATCCAGTTCACTCTGGGGCCAACGTCCTGACTTTC
J: TRBJ2-3; size: -; V: TRBV15; D: -; length: 16; CDR3: CATSRVVGRGTDTQYF; DNA: TGTGCCACCAGCAGAGTCGTAGGCAGGGGTACAGATACGCAGTATTTT
J: TRBJ2-1; size: -; V: TRBV7-9; D: TRBD2; length: 15; CDR3: CASSWTSGRLHEQFF; DNA: TGTGCCAGCAGCTGGACTAGCGGGAGGCTCCATGAGCAGTTCTTC
J: TRBJ2-1; size: -; V: TRBV6-5; D: TRBD2; length: 13; CDR3: CASWSGSSNEQFF; DNA: TGTGCCAGCTGGAGCGGGAGTTCCAATGAGCAGTTCTTC
J: TRBJ2-1; size: -; V: TRBV25-1; D: TRBD2; length: 17; CDR3: CASSLKLLAGGSNEQFF; DNA: TGTGCCAGCAGTCTAAAACTCCTAGCGGGAGGCTCTAATGAGCAGTTCTTC
J: TRBJ2-5; size: -; V: TRBV7-9; D: -; length: 16; CDR3: CASSPYGAGSQETQYF; DNA: TGTGCCAGCAGCCCTTACGGTGCGGGGTCGCAAGAGACCCAGTACTTC
J: TRBJ2-3; size: -; V: TRBV7-2; D: -; length: 15; CDR3: CASSPTLRNTDTQYF; DNA: TGTGCCAGCAGCCCTACCCTGAGGAACACAGATACGCAGTATTTT
J: TRBJ1-1; size: -; V: TRBV7-9; D: -; length: 12; CDR3: CASSPGSPEAFF; DNA: TGTGCCAGCAGCCCTGGCAGTCCTGAAGCTTTCTTT
J: TRBJ2-4; size: -; V: TRBV4-1; D: -; length: 15; CDR3: CASSQDRGTKNIQYF; DNA: TGCGCCAGCAGCCAAGATCGGGGGACCAAAAACATTCAGTACTTC
J: TRBJ2-7; size: -; V: TRBV7-2; D: -; length: 13; CDR3: CASSLSKASEQYF; DNA: TGTGCCAGCAGCTTATCTAAGGCGTCCGAGCAGTACTTC
J: TRBJ2-5; size: -; V: TRBV2; D: -; length: 15; CDR3: CASSDGHQQQETQYF; DNA: TGTGCCAGCAGTGACGGCCACCAACAACAAGAGACCCAGTACTTC